This T cell receptor (beta chain) is drawn from a study of OX40 agonist ivuxolimab in advanced cancers. Whole-study context: Patients received ivuxolimab, an agonistic anti-OX40 (CD134) antibody. The study's findings and limits: CD8+ T cells showed, on average, more clonal expansion than CD4+ cells.

Using immunoSEQ multiplex PCR, the repertoire was profiled, and TCRdb retains in-frame clones only, with some absent. The sample includes about 58,000 clones, 91% of them seen just once. This CDR3 has 16 residues. The junction had 7 bases not matched to a gene; V was cut back by 2 bases and J by 5 bases. Per germline, CDR1 SGHDN and CDR2 FVKESK. On this clone itself: Its target is not known.

The rearrangement links TRBV14 to TRBJ2-1, with 9 bases fitting TRBD2. The sample was CD4+ or CD8+ T cells sorted from blood, taken in a trial of the OX40 agonist ivuxolimab. The clonotype originates from an adult with an advanced solid tumor such as melanoma, head and neck, liver or kidney cancer. CDR3 coding DNA: TGTGCCAGCAGCCAATTAGCGGGAGTGTGGGACAATGAGCAGTTCTTC. This encodes CASSQLAGVWDNEQFF. The entire variable domain, with the rest obtained from reference TRBV14 and TRBJ2-1, is as follows: EAGVTQFPSHSVIEKGQTVTLRCDPISGHDNLYWYRRVMGKEIKFLLHFVKESKQDESGMPNNRFLAERTGGTYSTLKVQPAELEDSGVYFCASSQLAGVWDNEQFFGPGTRLTVL.